The sequence of this TCR beta chain was determined in a study of vaccination effects on CD4 cells after COVID-19. Remarks on this clone: What it binds is not known.

Profiled with immunoSEQ multiplex PCR; TCRdb holds only in-frame clones, not every one. This sample carries roughly 20,000 clones, around three quarters of them seen once, and the ten largest clones take about 16%. Antigen-specific CD4+ T cells were first expanded with viral peptide pools by the ViraFEST assay and only then sequenced. CD4+ T cells were isolated after around ten days of culture. Among the vaccine recipients, none had a prior SARS-CoV-2 infection, and nucleocapsid antibodies were negative. The sequence derives from a human donor who received a COVID-19 vaccine. This specimen was CD4+ T cells from PBMCs cultured with HCoV-229E spike peptides, taken before COVID-19 vaccination.

The CDR3 bases are TGTGCCACCAGTGATGGCGCCACAGATACGCAGTATTTT. This encodes CATSDGATDTQYF. This chain uses TRBV24-1 with TRBJ2-3; D unclear. CDR1 is KGHDR and CDR2 is SFDVKD in the germline V gene. The CDR3 sequence is 13 residues long. Trimming removed 3 bases from V and 2 bases from J, with 5 bases in between.